This TCR beta chain was obtained from a study of human T cells and chemical hapten exposure. Study-wide results and caveats: The study found that DPC sensitization did not change TCRs above 1 in 1000 frequency.

From germline, CDR1 is SQVTM and CDR2 ANQGSEA. Trimming left V 3 bases short and J 6 bases short, with 12 bases between. The CDR3 is 12 residues long. TCRdb re-derived calls from the RACE reads in MiXCR, one entry per CDR3 protein. Found here are about 180,000 distinct CDR3 sequences, roughly 30% of them singletons; the top ten hold less than 3%. Time point here: pre-sensitization, week 0. This sample's treatment: therapeutic diphenylcyclopropenone sensitization with weekly scalp DPC. This clonotype was detected only a few times. Antigen unknown. This TCR was recovered from a woman in her twenties or thirties with alopecia areata. Some clones in this sample may be carry-over from other donors' samples. The chain carries TRBV29-1 and TRBJ2-7; a weak D match, TRBD2 (7 bases). Source: whole blood, taken in connection with sensitization to the hapten diphenylcyclopropenone (DPC). This chain's CDR3 is CSVDRGAGEQYF. In nucleotides, the CDR3 is TGCAGCGTTGACCGGGGGGCGGGCGAGCAGTACTTC.